Below, 15 T cell receptor beta chains from the same sample are listed, as sequenced in a study of blood T cell repertoires in COVID-19. TCRdb's copy holds only in-frame clones and misses some; the assay was immunoSEQ multiplex PCR. The table shows about 74,000 clones, with roughly 85% occurring only once. Sequencing used peripheral blood. These receptors all come from a man between 45 and 60 years old with acute or convalescent COVID-19.

The J gene is TRBJ2-5, the V gene TRBV3-1 (or the pseudogene TRBV3-2), with 8 nucleotides matching TRBD2. The length of the CDR3 is 16 residues. Germline assignment: CDR1 LGHDT and CDR2 YNNKEL (reference sequence). V trimming: 4 bases; J trimming: 5 bases; junction bases outside the gene matches: 12. CDR3 sequence: CASSLAGERGLETQYF. The CDR3 DNA reads TGTGCCAGCAGCCTGGCCGGGGAGCGGGGGCTTGAGACCCAGTACTTC.

The chain is built from TRBV19 and TRBJ2-3, with D possibly matching TRBD2 (5 bases). The CDR3 spans 15 residues. Trimming stripped 4 bases from V and 0 bases from J, with 11 bases between. CDR1 and CDR2 (germline): LNHDA, SQIVND (reference sequence). The CDR3 DNA reads as TGTGCCAGTAGTAACCTCCGGAGGAGCACAGATACGCAGTATTTT. This sequence encodes CASSNLRRSTDTQYF.

The chain joins TRBV11-2 to TRBJ2-2, with 10 bases aligning to TRBD2. Germline lookup yields CDR1 SGHAT and CDR2 FQNNGV. The CDR3 is made up of 17 amino acids. V lost 4 bases to trimming and J lost 1 base; unmatched junction nucleotides: 6. The DNA for the CDR3 is TGTGCCAGCAGCTCAACCCGACTAGCGGGGAACACCGGGGAGCTGTTTTTT. Its translation: CASSSTRLAGNTGELFF.

The chain has TRBV7-3 and TRBJ1-2; 11 positions agree with TRBD1. The V segment lost 5 bases and the J segment 8 bases; nucleotides outside the gene matches: 16. Germline V lookup: CDR1 SGHTA, CDR2 FQGTGA. This CDR3 comprises 17 residues. The CDR3 DNA reads TGTGCCAGCAGCAAGGGCGGGACAGGGGGAACGGTGGGCGGCTACACCTTC. Translated: CASSKGGTGGTVGGYTF. The complete variable domain, with remaining parts taken from reference TRBV7-3 and TRBJ1-2, reads GAGVSQTPSNKVTEKGKYVELRCDPISGHTALYWYRQSLGQGPEFLIYFQGTGAADDSGLPNDRFFAVRPEGSVSTLKIQRTERGDSAVYLCASSKGGTGGTVGGYTFGSGTRLTVV.

The chain carries TRBV30 and TRBJ1-2; no firm D call. V lost 1 base and J lost 8, with 8 bases in between. The germline V gene has CDR1 GTSNPN and CDR2 SVGIG (reference sequence). The CDR3 is 11 residues long. The CDR3 spells CAWSALSGYTF. The CDR3 nucleotides are TGTGCCTGGAGTGCACTGAGCGGCTACACCTTC.

With respect to this clone: The junction does not match germline at one end; this may be a read error. This chain connects TRBV6-1 to TRBJ2-7; 7 bases fit TRBD1. The CDR3 is made up of 15 amino acids. Germline CDR1 MNHNS, CDR2 SASEGT. The CDR3 DNA sequence: TGTGCCAGCAGAGAAGCCGGACAGGCGGTAGATGAGCAGTACTTC. Protein sequence: CASREAGQAVDEQYF.

This chain joins TRBV7-9 and TRBJ1-3; D is perhaps TRBD1 (6 bases). V lost 8 bases and J lost 2, with 10 bases in between. Germline values: CDR1 SEHNR, CDR2 FQNEAQ (reference sequence). The CDR3 runs to 13 residues. The CDR3 DNA follows: TGTGCCAGCGGGCAGGGGACTGGAAACACCATATATTTT. It yields the protein CASGQGTGNTIYF.

The chain couples TRBV11-3 to TRBJ2-3; 10 nucleotides agree with TRBD1. Trimming removed 5 bases from V and 4 bases from J; junction bases left unmatched: 6. This CDR3 has 15 residues. Germline-derived CDR1 and CDR2 are SGHNT and YENEEA. The CDR3: CASSPGGQGADTQYF. CDR3 sequence (DNA): TGTGCCAGCAGCCCCGGCGGACAGGGGGCAGATACGCAGTATTTT.

The chain combines TRBV30 with TRBJ2-2; TRBD1 might be the D (5 bases). In germline, CDR1 is GTSNPN, CDR2 SVGIG (reference sequence). V was clipped by 2 bases and J by 2 bases, with 9 bases between them. The CDR3 loop spans 14 amino acids. The CDR3 region has the DNA TGTGCCTGGAGTACAGACAGCAACACCGGGGAGCTGTTTTTT. Translation: CAWSTDSNTGELFF.

The chain joins TRBV7-2 to TRBJ1-1, with a possible D match to TRBD1 (6 bases). V was trimmed by 6 bases and J by 4 bases, leaving 21 bases between them. Germline CDR1 SGHTA, CDR2 FQGNSA. This CDR3 region has 16 residues. The chain's CDR3 is CASSSNPPGAGTEAFF. CDR3 DNA: TGTGCCAGCAGTTCCAACCCCCCAGGGGCCGGCACTGAAGCTTTCTTT.

The chain carries TRBV5-6 and TRBJ2-7; 11 bases match TRBD1. V was pared by 3 bases and J by 3 bases, with 2 bases of the junction left unmatched. Germline values: CDR1 SGHDT, CDR2 YYEEEE. The CDR3 extends over 14 amino acids. CDR3 protein: CASSSGTGGYEQYF. In nucleotides, the CDR3 is TGTGCCAGCAGCTCCGGGACAGGGGGCTACGAGCAGTACTTC.

This clone was seen only once. The V call is TRBV27, the J call TRBJ1-5, with a tentative D call TRBD1 (5 bases). The CDR3 length is 13 residues. Germline-derived CDR1 and CDR2 are MNHEY and SMNVEV (reference sequence). The V end lost 2 bases, the J end lost 6 bases, and 8 bases lay between the germline ends. The CDR3 here is CASSLQGSQPQHF. CDR3 nucleotide sequence: TGTGCCAGCAGTTTACAGGGTTCTCAGCCCCAGCATTTT.

The chain carries TRBV6-5 and TRBJ2-5, with a possible D match to TRBD1 (5 bases). This CDR3 comprises 12 residues. Germline-derived CDR1 and CDR2 are MNHEY and SVGAGI. Trimming took off 7 bases at V and 2 bases at J, with 8 bases between the two ends. Here the CDR3 DNA reads TGTGCCAGCATGGGGCAGCAAGAGACCCAGTACTTC. Residues: CASMGQQETQYF.

The genes are TRBV19 and TRBJ1-2; 8 bases map to TRBD1. The CDR3 runs 12 residues. V was pared by 3 bases and J by 8 bases, with 2 bases of the junction left unmatched. Germline V lookup: CDR1 LNHDA, CDR2 SQIVND (reference sequence). The CDR3 coding sequence is TGTGCCAGTAGTATGGCAGGGGGCGGCTACACCTTC. This sequence encodes CASSMAGGGYTF.

The chain is built from TRBV7-2 and TRBJ1-1; TRBD1 aligns across 11 bases. Losses at the gene ends were 4 bases for V and 5 bases for J; bases not matched to a gene: 6. Germline CDR1 and CDR2: SGHTA and FQGNSA. The CDR3 covers 15 residues. The CDR3 bases are TGTGCCAGCAGCTCGAACCGGGACAGGGGGACTGAAGCTTTCTTT. This translates into CASSSNRDRGTEAFF.